The clone carrying this T cell receptor beta chain appeared many times. Antigen specificity is unknown. Sequencing libraries for TCR beta were prepared with iRepertoire HTBI primers and Arm-PCR of CDR3 regions. Original processing notes: Taken together, the samples had 62 TRBV and 14 TRBJ segments identified. Each CDR3 protein gets one entry after TCRdb re-called the multiplex PCR reads with MiXCR. TCRdb's processing, not the authors', yielded these V and J calls. Of about 540,000 distinct CDR3 sequences in the sample, about 14% were seen once. The CDR3 consists of 13 residues. V gave up 0 bases and J gave up 5 bases, with 6 bases separating them. Germline V gives CDR1 SGHNT, CDR2 YYREEE (reference sequence). Time point meaning: newly diagnosed GD, antithyroid drugs for less than 3 months. PBMC-derived RNA was used for the TCR library. The data derive from a study of regulatory T cells in long-lasting Graves disease.

General study findings and limits: Persistent disease exhibited a predilection for TRBV28, TRBJ1-2 and TRBJ2-5.

The same data also went into a second study, on T cells in Graves' hyperthyroidism and ophthalmopathy. That report adds: The HTBI primer set was used in a first-round RT-PCR of the TCR CDR3. Onset of ophthalmopathy came a median about 6.5 months after the model predicted it.

The chain is built from TRBV5-4 and TRBJ1-5; D is ambiguous. The TCR originated in a man in his thirties or forties with Graves disease. This sample comprised peripheral blood mononuclear cells (PBMCs), obtained at new diagnosis, from a patient treated with antithyroid drugs. CDR3 bases: TGTGCCAGCAGCTTGGCCCTTGATCAGCCCCAGCATTTT. It codes for CASSLALDQPQHF.